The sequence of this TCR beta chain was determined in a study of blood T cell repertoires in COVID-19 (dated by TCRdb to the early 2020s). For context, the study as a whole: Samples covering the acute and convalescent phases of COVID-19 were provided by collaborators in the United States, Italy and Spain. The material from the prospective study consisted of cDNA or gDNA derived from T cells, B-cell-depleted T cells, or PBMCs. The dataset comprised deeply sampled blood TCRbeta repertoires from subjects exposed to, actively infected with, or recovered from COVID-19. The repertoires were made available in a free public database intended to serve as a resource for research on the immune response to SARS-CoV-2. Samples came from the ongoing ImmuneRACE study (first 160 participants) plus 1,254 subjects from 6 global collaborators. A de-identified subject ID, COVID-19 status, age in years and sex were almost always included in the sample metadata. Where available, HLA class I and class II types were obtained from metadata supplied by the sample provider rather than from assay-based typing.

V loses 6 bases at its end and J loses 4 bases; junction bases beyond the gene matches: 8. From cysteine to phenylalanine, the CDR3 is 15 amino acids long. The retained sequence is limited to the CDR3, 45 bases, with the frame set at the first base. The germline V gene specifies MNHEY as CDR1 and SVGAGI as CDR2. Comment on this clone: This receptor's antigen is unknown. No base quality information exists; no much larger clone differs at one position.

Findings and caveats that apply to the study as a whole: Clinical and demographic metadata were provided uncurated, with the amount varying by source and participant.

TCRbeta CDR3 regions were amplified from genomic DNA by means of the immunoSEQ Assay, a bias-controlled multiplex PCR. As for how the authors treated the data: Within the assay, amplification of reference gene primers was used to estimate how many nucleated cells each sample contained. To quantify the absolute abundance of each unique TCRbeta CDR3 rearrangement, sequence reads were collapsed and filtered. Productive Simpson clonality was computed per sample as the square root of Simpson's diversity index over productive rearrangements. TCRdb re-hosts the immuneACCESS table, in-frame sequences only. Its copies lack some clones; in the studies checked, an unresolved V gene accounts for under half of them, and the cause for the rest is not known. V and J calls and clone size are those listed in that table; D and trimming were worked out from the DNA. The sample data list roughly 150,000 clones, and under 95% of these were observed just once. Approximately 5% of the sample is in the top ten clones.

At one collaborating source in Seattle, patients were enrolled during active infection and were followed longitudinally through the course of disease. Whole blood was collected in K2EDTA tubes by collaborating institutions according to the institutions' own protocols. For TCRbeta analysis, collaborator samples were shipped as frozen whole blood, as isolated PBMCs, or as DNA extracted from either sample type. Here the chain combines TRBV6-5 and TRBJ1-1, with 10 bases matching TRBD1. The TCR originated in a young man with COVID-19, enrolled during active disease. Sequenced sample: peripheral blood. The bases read TGTGCCAGCAGGAGACAGGGGGCGAGAGCCACTGAAGCTTTCTTT. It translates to CASRRQGARATEAFF.